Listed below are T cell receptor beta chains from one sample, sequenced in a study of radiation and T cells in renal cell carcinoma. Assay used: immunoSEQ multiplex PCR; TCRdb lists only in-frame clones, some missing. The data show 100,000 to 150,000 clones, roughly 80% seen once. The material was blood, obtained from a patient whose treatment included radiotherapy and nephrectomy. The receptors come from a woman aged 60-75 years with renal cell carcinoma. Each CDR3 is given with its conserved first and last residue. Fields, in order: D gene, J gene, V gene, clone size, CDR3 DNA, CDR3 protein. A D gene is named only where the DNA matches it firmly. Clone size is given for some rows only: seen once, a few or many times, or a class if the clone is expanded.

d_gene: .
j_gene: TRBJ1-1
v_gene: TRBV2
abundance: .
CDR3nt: TGTGCCAGCAGTGATGGGGGAGACACTGAAGCTTTCTTT
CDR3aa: CASSDGGDTEAFF

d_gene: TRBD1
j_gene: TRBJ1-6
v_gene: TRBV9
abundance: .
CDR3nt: TGTGCCAGCAGCCCATGGGACAGCAATAATTCACCCCTCCACTTT
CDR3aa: CASSPWDSNNSPLHF

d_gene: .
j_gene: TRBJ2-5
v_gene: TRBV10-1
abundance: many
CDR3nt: TGCGCCAGCAACTCCACCCGAGAGGGCCAAGAGACCCAGTACTTC
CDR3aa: CASNSTREGQETQYF

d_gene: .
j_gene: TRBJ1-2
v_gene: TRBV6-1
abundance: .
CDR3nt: TGTGCCAGCAGTGAAGCAGGGAGGGGCCTTTCGAACTATGGCTACACCTTC
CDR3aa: CASSEAGRGLSNYGYTF

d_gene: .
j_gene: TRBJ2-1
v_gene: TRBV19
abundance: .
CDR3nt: TGTGCCAGCAGCGTATTGAGGGGAGGCGGTGAGCAGTTCTTC
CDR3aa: CASSVLRGGGEQFF

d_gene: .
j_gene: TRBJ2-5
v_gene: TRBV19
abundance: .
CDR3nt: TGTGCCAGTAGTATAGCATCGGGGACACGCGAGACCCAGTACTTC
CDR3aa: CASSIASGTRETQYF

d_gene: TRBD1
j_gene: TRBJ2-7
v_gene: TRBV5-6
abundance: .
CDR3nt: TGTGCCAGCTCCCGGAGGGGGACAGGGTCCTACGAGCAGTACTTC
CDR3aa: CASSRRGTGSYEQYF

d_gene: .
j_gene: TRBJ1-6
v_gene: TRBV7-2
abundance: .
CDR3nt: TGTGCCAGCAGCTTAGTTCGATCACCCCGGCATTCACCCCTCCACTTT
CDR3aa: CASSLVRSPRHSPLHF

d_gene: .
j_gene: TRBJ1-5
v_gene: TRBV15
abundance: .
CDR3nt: TGTGCCACCAGCCCTGACAAGGGGATCAATCAGCCCCAGCATTTT
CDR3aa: CATSPDKGINQPQHF

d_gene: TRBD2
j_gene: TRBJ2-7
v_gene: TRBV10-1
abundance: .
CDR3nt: TGCGCCAGCAGTGACCCGACTAGCGGCTCCTACGAGCAGTACTTC
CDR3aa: CASSDPTSGSYEQYF

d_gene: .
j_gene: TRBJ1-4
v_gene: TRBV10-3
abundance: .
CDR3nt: TGTGCCATCAGCCCTGGACGGACTAATAATGAAAAACTGTTTTTT
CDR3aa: CAISPGRTNNEKLFF

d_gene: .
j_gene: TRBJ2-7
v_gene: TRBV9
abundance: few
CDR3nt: TGTGCCAGCGCAGGGGACAATTCCTACGAGCAGTACTTC
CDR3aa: CASAGDNSYEQYF

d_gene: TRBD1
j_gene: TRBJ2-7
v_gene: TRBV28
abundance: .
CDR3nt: TGTGCCAGCAGGCACGGCGGACAGGGGATCTACGAGCAGTACTTC
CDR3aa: CASRHGGQGIYEQYF

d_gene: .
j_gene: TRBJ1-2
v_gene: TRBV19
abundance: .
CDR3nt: TGTGCCAGTAGGGTCCCTTGGGACGGCCGGAATGGCTACACCTTC
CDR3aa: CASRVPWDGRNGYTF

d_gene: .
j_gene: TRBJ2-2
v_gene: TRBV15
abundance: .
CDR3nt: TGTGCCACCAGCAGGGCTTTAGAGGGAACCGGGGAGCTGTTTTTT
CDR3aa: CATSRALEGTGELFF

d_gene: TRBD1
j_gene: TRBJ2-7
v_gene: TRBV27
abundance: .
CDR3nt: TGTGCCAGCAGTCCCGGACAGGGAACGGTCTACGAGCAGTACTTC
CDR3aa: CASSPGQGTVYEQYF

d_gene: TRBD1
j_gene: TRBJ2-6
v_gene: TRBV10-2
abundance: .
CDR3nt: TGCGCCAGCAGGGACAGGGGTGGGGCCAACGTCCTGACTTTC
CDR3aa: CASRDRGGANVLTF

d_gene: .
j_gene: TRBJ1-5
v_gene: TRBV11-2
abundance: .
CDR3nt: TGTGCCAGCAGCTTGGCGGGGGCAAATCAGCCCCAGCATTTT
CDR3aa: CASSLAGANQPQHF

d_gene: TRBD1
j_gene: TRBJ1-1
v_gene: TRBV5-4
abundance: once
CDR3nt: TGTGCCAGCAGCAATCTATGGGGACAGGGACGAGAAGCTTTCTTT
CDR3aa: CASSNLWGQGREAFF

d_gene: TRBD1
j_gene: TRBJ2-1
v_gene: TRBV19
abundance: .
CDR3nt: TGTGCCAGTCAGGGGGACAGTCTAGGCAATGAGCAGTTCTTC
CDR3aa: CASQGDSLGNEQFF

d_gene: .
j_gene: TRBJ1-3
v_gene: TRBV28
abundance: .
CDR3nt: TGTGCCAGCAGCTATGCCCGGGGGGCTGCTGGAAACACCATATATTTT
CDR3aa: CASSYARGAAGNTIYF

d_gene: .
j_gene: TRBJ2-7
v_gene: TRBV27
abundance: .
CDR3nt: TGTGCCAGCAGTTTACGTCCTTCCGAGCAGTACTTC
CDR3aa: CASSLRPSEQYF

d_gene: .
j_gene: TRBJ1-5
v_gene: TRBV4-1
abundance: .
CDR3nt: TGCGCCAGCAGCCAAGGGTGGGGCAATCAGCCCCAGCATTTT
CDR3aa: CASSQGWGNQPQHF

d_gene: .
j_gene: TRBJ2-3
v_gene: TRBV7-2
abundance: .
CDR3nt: TGTGCCAGCAGCTTATCCACACCCCCCGATACGCAGTATTTT
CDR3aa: CASSLSTPPDTQYF

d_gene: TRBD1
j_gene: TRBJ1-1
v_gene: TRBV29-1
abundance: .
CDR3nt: TGCAGCGTTGACCCTTCTACAGGGGCGAACACTGAAGCTTTCTTT
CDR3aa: CSVDPSTGANTEAFF

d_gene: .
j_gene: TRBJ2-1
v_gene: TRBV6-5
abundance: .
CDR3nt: TGTGCCAGCAGTTACGGGCCTGGACATCGGAATGAGCAGTTCTTC
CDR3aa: CASSYGPGHRNEQFF

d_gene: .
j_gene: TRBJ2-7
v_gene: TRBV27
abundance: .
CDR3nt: TGTGCCAGCAGCCCTCACGAGAGACGCGAGCAGTACTTC
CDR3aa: CASSPHERREQYF

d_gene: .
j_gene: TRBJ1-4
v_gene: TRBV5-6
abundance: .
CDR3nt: TGTGCCAGCAGCTTGGATGGGCTGGATGAAAAACTGTTTTTT
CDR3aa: CASSLDGLDEKLFF

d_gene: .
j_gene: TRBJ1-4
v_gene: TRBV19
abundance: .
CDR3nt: TGTGCCACCACCGGGACCCGGGACGAAAAACTGTTTTTT
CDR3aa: CATTGTRDEKLFF

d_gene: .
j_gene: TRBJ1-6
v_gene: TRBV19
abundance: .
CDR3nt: TGTGCCAGTAGTTCGGCAGGAGGTTCACCCCTCCACTTT
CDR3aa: CASSSAGGSPLHF

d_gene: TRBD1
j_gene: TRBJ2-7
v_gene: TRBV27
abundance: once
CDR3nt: TGTGCCAGCAGTTTAGTCAGGGACAGAGTTTACGAGCAGTACTTC
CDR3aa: CASSLVRDRVYEQYF

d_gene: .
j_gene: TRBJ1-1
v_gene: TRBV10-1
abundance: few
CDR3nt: TGCGCCAGCAGCAAAGATCGGACAGACGATGAAGCTTTCTTT
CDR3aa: CASSKDRTDDEAFF

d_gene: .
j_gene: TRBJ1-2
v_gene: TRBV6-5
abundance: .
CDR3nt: TGTGCCAGCAGTTTTTCAGCCTCCGCCCCGGACGGCTACACCTTC
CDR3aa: CASSFSASAPDGYTF

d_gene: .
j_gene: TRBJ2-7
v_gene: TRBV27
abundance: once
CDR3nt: TGTGCCAGCAGTTCCCGGTGGACAGATCGGACCTACGAGCAGTACTTC
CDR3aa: CASSSRWTDRTYEQYF

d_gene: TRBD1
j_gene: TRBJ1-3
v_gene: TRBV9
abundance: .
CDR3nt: TGTGCCAGCAGCCTCACAGGGGGTAGAAACACCATATATTTT
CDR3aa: CASSLTGGRNTIYF

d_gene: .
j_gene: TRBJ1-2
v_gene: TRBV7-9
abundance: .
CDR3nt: TGTGCCAGCAGCTTAGTAGCAAACTATGGCTACACCTTC
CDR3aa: CASSLVANYGYTF

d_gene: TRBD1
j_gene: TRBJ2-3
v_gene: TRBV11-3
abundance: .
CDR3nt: TGTGCCAGCAGCTTGGGACAGGGGGCGAGCACAGATACGCAGTATTTT
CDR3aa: CASSLGQGASTDTQYF

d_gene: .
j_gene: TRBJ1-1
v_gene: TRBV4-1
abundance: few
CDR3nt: TGCGCCAGCAGCCAAACCCCAAATAAGAACACTGAAGCTTTCTTT
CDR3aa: CASSQTPNKNTEAFF

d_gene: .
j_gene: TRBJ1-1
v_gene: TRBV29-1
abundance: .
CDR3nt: TGCAGCGCTCTCGCCTACCCTAACACTGAAGCTTTCTTT
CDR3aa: CSALAYPNTEAFF

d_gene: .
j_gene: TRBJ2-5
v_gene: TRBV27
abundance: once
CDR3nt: TGTGCCAGCAGTTTATCAGCGAGAGAGACCCAGTACTTC
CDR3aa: CASSLSARETQYF

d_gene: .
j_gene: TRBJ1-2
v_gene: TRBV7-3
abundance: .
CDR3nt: TGTGCCAGCAGCTTGACCGGGGCCGAGGACTATGGCTACACCTTC
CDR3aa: CASSLTGAEDYGYTF